This TCR beta chain was found in a study of blood T cell repertoires in COVID-19 (TCRdb year 2020). A note on the overall study: Collaborator samples came from the United States, Italy and Spain and covered acute and convalescent phases of COVID-19. The material from the prospective study consisted of cDNA or gDNA derived from T cells, B-cell-depleted T cells, or PBMCs. Subjects who had been exposed to COVID-19, were actively infected with it, or had recovered from it provided the deeply sampled blood TCRbeta repertoires that made up the dataset. The repertoires were released in a freely available public database intended as a resource for research on the immune response to SARS-CoV-2. The samples were drawn from two sources: the first 160 participants of the ongoing ImmuneRACE study, and 1,254 subjects contributed by 6 global collaborators. Nearly every sample came with metadata listing a de-identified subject ID, COVID-19 status, age in years and sex. HLA class I and class II types, where available, came from metadata supplied by the sample provider rather than from assay-based typing.

As to this clone: The specificity of this receptor is unknown. Base-call qualities are not available, and no considerably larger clone is one nucleotide away.

General findings and caveats noted by the study authors: Clinical and demographic metadata were provided uncurated, with the amount varying by source and participant.

Enrolling through a virtual design, the prospective study's participants ranged in age from about 18 to 100 years and lived across around 25 United States geographic areas. In the prospective study, cohorts were assigned on the basis of participant-reported clinical history obtained from a screening survey and a study questionnaire. Exposed participants had been in contact, within 2 weeks of entering the study, with a person who had a PCR-confirmed or clinician-diagnosed case of COVID-19. Each participant in the prospective study had whole blood, serum and a nasopharyngeal or oropharyngeal swab collected by mobile phlebotomists. Participants in the prospective study had the option to provide additional blood draws and questionnaires over a roughly 2-month period. Blood samples from the prospective study were shipped frozen or at room temperature prior to DNA extraction. TCRbeta CDR3 regions were amplified from genomic DNA using the immunoSEQ Assay, a bias-controlled multiplex PCR. The original methods were these. The number of nucleated cells in each sample was estimated by amplification of reference gene primers within the assay. To quantify the absolute abundance of each unique TCRbeta CDR3 rearrangement, sequence reads were collapsed and filtered. For each sample, productive Simpson clonality was calculated as the square root of Simpson's diversity index over productive rearrangements. This is the immuneACCESS table as TCRdb keeps it, with only in-frame sequences that have V and J called. A part of the clones is gone; compared with another copy, unresolved V genes explain less than half, and the rest is unexplained. The V and J calls and clone size were taken over from that table, and D and trimming were inferred from the DNA. The sample includes about 140,000 clones, with less than 85% observed a single time. Jointly, the top ten make up approximately 1.6% of the sample.

Looking up the germline V gene yields CDR1 SGHRS and CDR2 YFSETQ. Relative to germline, V is 1 base shorter and J is 6 bases shorter, with 11 bases between their ends. Measured from the cysteine to the phenylalanine, the CDR3 is 13 residues long. The retained sequence is limited to the CDR3, 39 bases, with the frame set at the first base. This receptor was obtained from a woman aged 18-35 years who had been exposed to COVID-19. Recombination linked TRBV5-1 to TRBJ2-7; a weak D assignment points to TRBD1 (6 bases agree). The sequenced sample consisted of PBMCs or T cells enriched from blood (not recorded which). The nucleotide sequence is given as TGCGCCAGCAGCTTGCTCAGGGGTGGCGAGCAGTACTTC. This gives the protein CASSLLRGGEQYF.